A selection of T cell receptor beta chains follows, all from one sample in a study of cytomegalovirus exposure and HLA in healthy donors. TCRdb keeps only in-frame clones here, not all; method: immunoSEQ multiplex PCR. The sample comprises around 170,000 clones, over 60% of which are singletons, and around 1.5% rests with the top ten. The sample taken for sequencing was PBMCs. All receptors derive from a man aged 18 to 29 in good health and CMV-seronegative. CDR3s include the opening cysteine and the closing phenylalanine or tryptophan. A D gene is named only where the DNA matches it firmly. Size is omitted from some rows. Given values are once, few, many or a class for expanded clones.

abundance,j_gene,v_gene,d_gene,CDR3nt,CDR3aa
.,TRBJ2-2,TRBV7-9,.,TGTGCCAGCGGTGACATAGACCGAACAGCCGGGGAGCTGTTTTTT,CASGDIDRTAGELFF
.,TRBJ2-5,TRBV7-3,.,TGTGCCAGCAGCTTAAGAGCAGGGCTTGGAGAGACCCAGTACTTC,CASSLRAGLGETQYF
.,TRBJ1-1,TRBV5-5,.,TGTGCCAGCAACCTACTCCTGGGGGGAGCAAACGCTGAAGCTTTCTTT,CASNLLLGGANAEAFF
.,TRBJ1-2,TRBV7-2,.,TGTGCCAGCAGCCAAAGGACCGCCGCGGGGGGCTACACCTTC,CASSQRTAAGGYTF
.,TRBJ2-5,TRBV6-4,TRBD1,TGTGCCAGCAGTGAGCCCGGACAGGGGGCCTGGGAGACCCAGTACTTC,CASSEPGQGAWETQYF
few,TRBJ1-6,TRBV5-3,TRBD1,TGTGCCAGAAGCTTGCCACAGACAGGGATTGGTAATTCACCCCTCCACTTT,CARSLPQTGIGNSPLHF
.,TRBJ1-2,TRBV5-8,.,TGTGCCAGCAGCGCTACAGCTAACTATGGCTACACCTTC,CASSATANYGYTF
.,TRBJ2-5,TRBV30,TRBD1,TGTGCCTGCCGGGACAGTAAGACCCAGTACTTC,CACRDSKTQYF
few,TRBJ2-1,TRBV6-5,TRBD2,TGTGCCAGCAGTTACTCGGGGGGGAGCTCCTACAATGAGCAGTTCTTC,CASSYSGGSSYNEQFF
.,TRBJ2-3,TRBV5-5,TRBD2,TGTGCCAGCACCACTAGCGGGATGGAAGATACGCAGTATTTT,CASTTSGMEDTQYF
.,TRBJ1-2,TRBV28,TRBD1,TGTGCCAGCAGTTTAGGGCAGGGGGGAAGTGGCTACACCTTC,CASSLGQGGSGYTF
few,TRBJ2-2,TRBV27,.,TGTGCCACTATTGCAAACACCGGGGAGCTGTTTTTT,CATIANTGELFF
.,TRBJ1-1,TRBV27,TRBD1,TGTGCCAGCAGTCCGGGGACAGGGTGGGGCACTGAAGCTTTCTTT,CASSPGTGWGTEAFF
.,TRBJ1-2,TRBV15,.,TGTGCCACCAGCAGAGAAACAGGGAGATATGGCTACACCTTC,CATSRETGRYGYTF
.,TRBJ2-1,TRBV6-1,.,TGTGCCAGCAGTGATTTTATAGCAGTCAGTTTGTTCTTC,CASSDFIAVSLFF
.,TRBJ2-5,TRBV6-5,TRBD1,TGTGCCAGCAGGGATACAGGGGGCGGAGAGACCCAGTACTTC,CASRDTGGGETQYF
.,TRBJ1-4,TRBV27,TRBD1,TGTGCCAGCAGACCGGACAGGGGGGTCCTTAGGGAAAAACTGTTTTTT,CASRPDRGVLREKLFF
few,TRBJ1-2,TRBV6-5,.,TGTGCCAGCATCAGAGCAGGGTCCTGGGGCTACACCTTC,CASIRAGSWGYTF
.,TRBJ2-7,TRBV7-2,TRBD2,TGTGCCAGCAGCTTCACTAGCGGGATAAGCAAGCAGTACTTC,CASSFTSGISKQYF
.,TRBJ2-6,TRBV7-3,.,TGTGCCAGCAGCCCCTCCTCCTCTGGGGCCAACGTCCTGACTTTC,CASSPSSSGANVLTF
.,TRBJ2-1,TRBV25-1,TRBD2,TGTGCCATTGCTCAGGGACTAGCGGGTTCAAGCTCCTACAATGAGCAGTTCTTC,CAIAQGLAGSSSYNEQFF
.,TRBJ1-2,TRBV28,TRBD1,TGTGCCAGCAGTTCGGGACAGCGAAGGGAGATCTTC,CASSSGQRREIF
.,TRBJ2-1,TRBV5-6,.,TGTGCCAGCAGCTCCCAAAGGGGTGAGCAGTTCTTC,CASSSQRGEQFF
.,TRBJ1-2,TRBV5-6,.,TGTGCCAGCAGTTTGACCCGGGTGGCCTATGGCTACACCTTC,CASSLTRVAYGYTF
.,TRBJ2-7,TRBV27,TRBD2,TGTGCCAGCAGGGCCAGCGGGGGCTACGAGCAGTACTTC,CASRASGGYEQYF